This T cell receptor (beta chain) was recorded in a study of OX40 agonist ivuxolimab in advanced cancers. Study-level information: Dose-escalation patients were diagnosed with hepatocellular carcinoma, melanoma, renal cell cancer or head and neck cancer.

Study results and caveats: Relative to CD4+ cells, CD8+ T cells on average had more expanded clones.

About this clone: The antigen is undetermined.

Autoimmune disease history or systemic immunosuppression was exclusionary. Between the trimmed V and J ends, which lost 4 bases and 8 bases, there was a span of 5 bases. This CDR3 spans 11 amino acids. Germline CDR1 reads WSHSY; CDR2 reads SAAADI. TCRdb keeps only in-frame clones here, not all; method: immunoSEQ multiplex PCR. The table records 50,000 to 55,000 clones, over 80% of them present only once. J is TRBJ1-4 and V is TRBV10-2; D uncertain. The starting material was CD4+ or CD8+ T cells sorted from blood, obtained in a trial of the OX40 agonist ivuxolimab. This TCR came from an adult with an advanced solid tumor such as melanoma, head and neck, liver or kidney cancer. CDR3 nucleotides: TGCGCCAGCAGTGTACAAGAAAAACTGTTTTTT. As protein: CASSVQEKLFF.